This entry is about one T cell receptor beta chain. This clonotype was counted between two and nine times. Its antigen target is currently unknown. Qualities for individual bases were not recorded, and no much larger clone is one base off. The data belong to a study of human T cells and chemical hapten exposure (dated by TCRdb to the early 2020s). With respect to the entire study: For sensitization, 2% DPC in acetone was applied to an approximately 2 cm by approximately 2 cm area of upper inner arm skin. Patch testing on the upper back used Finn chambers containing 0.01% DPC, with scoring done after 6 days according to International Contact Dermatitis Research Group standards. The study tracked peripheral blood TCR repertoire changes in vivo during primary and secondary sensitization to the hapten diphenylcyclopropenone (DPC) in alopecia patients. Throughout the study period of 20 to 25 weeks, patients also received therapeutic DPC doses to the scalp every week. Libraries were pooled for sequencing, and variation in per-sample TCR yields was attributed mainly to small differences in library volumes within the pool. For TCR sequencing, blood came from twenty-nine alopecia patients at anywhere from one to four time points (pre-sensitization, 2, 6 and 24 weeks). Most of the patients in the cohort were female, and the cohort covered alopecia areata with under or over 50% scalp involvement, alopecia totalis and alopecia universalis. Blood samples were taken from patients before sensitization (week 0) and then at 2, 6 and about 24 weeks after DPC sensitization.

What the work shows at the level of the full study, not this receptor alone: Expanded TCRs formed significantly more large CDR3 similarity clusters than pre-sensitization or healthy control sets, consistent with antigen-driven responses. Patch test score was positively correlated with the number of PT1 expanded TCRs, with significance at thresholds 8, 16 and 32 but not at 4. Because all patients had alopecia, a presumed autoimmune disease, the immune response of the patients might differ from that of healthy individuals. Repeated subsampling changed both the strength of the expansion versus patch-test correlation and the threshold at which the correlation became significant. No change with DPC sensitization was found in the number of TCRs above 1 in 1000 frequency, and no evidence of global repertoire structure alterations was found.

Libraries were constructed by RACE. The sample was run on a NextSeq 500. Library preparation attached unique molecular identifiers to individual cDNA molecules for quantitative, reproducible TCR counting. From each blood RNA sample, both TCR alpha and TCR beta chains were sequenced. The published analysis was carried out like this. Samples had a median of roughly 91,000 TCRs, with a range from about 23,224 to 750,000. The Decombinator software suite was used to annotate the V, J and CDR3 of the TCR reads. Every sample was subsampled to the same number of TCRs (28,000) for the PS versus PT1 abundance plots. Expanded TCRs were defined as absent before sensitization and observed at least eight times at the 2-week time point. TCRdb ran its own pipeline on the public reads, namely fastp trimming at Q25 and MiXCR clone calling, and kept in-frame beta chains. One record per CDR3 amino acid sequence lists the most common genes and DNA. TCRdb, rather than the study authors, made the V and J calls. This sample gives 210,000 or so distinct CDR3 sequences in total; more than 20% of them show up just once. Of the sample, 2% to 2.5% falls within the top ten clones.

The time point label, as the study defines it: patch test 3, about 24 weeks after DPC sensitization. The sample's treatment or condition, from its label and the paper: therapeutic diphenylcyclopropenone sensitization with weekly scalp DPC. At every patch-test visit, the blood draw took place before the patch test was put on. Eligible patients were aged 18 to 70, diagnosed with alopecia, deemed suitable for DPC therapy, and excluded if pregnant. Total RNA was isolated from unfractionated whole blood collected in Tempus Blood RNA tubes. The sequencing here drew on whole blood, taken in connection with sensitization to the hapten diphenylcyclopropenone (DPC). This receptor was obtained from a middle-aged woman with alopecia areata. Some clones in this sample may be carry-over from other donors' samples.

The DNA sequence is TGTGCCATCAGTGAGGAGAGTAGCGGGAGGTACAATGAGCAGTTCTTC. This is translated as CAISEESSGRYNEQFF. The chain is encoded by TRBV10-3 joined to TRBJ2-1; 10 bases in the junction line up with TRBD2. Unmatched junction bases come to 5, with V trimmed by 2 bases and J by 4 bases. The cysteine opens and the phenylalanine closes a CDR3 of 16 amino acids. The CDR3 DNA has 48 bases and is translated from base 1. The germline V gene specifies ENHRY as CDR1 and SYGVKD as CDR2.